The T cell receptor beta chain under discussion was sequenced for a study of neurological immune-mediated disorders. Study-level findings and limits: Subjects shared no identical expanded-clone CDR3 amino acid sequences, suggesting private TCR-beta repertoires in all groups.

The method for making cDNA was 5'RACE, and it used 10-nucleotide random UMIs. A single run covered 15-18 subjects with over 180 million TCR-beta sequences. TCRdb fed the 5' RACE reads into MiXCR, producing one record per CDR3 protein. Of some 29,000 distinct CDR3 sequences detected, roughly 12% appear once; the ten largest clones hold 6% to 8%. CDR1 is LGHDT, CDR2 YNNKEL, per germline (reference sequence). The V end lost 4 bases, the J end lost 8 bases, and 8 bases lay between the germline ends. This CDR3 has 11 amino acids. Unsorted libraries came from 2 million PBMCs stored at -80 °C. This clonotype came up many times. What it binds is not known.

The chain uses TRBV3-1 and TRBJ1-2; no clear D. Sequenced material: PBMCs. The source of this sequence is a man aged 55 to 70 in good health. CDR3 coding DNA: TGTGCCAGCAGCCCGGGTGTGGGCTACACCTTC. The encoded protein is CASSPGVGYTF.